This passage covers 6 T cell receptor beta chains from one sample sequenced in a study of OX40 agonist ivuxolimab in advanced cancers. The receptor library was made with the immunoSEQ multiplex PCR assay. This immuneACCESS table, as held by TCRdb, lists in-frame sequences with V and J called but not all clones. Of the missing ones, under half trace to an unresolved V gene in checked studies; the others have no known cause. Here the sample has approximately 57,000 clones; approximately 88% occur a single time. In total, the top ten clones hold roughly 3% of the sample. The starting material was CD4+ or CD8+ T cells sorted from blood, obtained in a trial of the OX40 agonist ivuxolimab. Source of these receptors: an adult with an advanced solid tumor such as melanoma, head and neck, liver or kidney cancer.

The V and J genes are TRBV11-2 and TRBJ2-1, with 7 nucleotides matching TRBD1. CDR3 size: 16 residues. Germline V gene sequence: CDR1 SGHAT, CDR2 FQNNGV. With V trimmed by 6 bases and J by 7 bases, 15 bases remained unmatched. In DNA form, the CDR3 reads TGTGCCAGCAGTTCGACAGGGCCTTCATTGAGGAATGAGCAGTTCTTC. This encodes CASSSTGPSLRNEQFF.

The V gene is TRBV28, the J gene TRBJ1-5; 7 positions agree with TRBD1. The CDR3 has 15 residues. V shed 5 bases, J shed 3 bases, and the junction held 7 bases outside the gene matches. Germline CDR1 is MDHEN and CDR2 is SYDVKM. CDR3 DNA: TGTGCCAGCAGTCAACGGACAGGAATCAATCAGCCCCAGCATTTT. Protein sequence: CASSQRTGINQPQHF.

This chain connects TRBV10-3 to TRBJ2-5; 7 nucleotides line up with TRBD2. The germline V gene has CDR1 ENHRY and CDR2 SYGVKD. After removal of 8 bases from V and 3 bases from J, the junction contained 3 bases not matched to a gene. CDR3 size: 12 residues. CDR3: CAIGAGEETQYF. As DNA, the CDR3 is TGTGCCATCGGGGCGGGGGAAGAGACCCAGTACTTC.

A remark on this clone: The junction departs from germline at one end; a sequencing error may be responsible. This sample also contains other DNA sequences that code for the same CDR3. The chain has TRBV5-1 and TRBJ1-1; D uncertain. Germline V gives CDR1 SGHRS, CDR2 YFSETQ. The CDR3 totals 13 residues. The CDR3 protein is CASSLEGNTEAFF. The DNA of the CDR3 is TGCGCCAGCAGTTTGGAGGGAAACACTGAAGCTTTCTTT.

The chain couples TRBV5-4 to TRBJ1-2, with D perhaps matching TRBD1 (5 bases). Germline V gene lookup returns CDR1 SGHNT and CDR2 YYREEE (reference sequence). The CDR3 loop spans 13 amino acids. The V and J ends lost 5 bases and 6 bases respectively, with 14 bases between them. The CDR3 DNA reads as TGTGCCAGCAGTTACGCCTCGGGGGATGGCTACACCTTC. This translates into CASSYASGDGYTF.

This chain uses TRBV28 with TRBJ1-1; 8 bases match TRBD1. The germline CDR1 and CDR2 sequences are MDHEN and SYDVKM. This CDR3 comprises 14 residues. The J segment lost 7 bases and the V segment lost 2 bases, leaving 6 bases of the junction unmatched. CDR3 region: CASSLPGGAYEAFF. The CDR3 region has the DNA TGTGCCAGCAGTTTACCAGGGGGCGCGTATGAAGCTTTCTTT.